This entry lists 21 T cell receptor beta chains sequenced from one sample in a study of blood T cell repertoires in COVID-19. Produced via immunoSEQ multiplex PCR; TCRdb's table is partial and in-frame only. The table shows some 70,000 clones, with over 70% occurring only once. Sample: peripheral blood. These receptor sequences come from a man between 60 and 70 years old with acute or convalescent COVID-19.

The chain is built from TRBV4-1 and TRBJ1-2; the D gene is possibly TRBD1 (5 bases). The V end was cut by 0 bases, the J end by 4 bases, with 15 bases between. The germline gives CDR1 MGHRA, CDR2 YSYEKL. CDR3 size: 16 residues. CDR3 in amino acids: CASSQDINGAAYGYTF. The CDR3 DNA reads as TGCGCCAGCAGCCAAGATATCAATGGGGCCGCCTATGGCTACACCTTC.

The V and J genes are TRBV4-1 and TRBJ1-5; D unresolved. Germline CDR1 and CDR2: MGHRA and YSYEKL. The CDR3 spans 14 residues. The V end lost 3 bases, the J end lost 4 bases, and 10 bases lay between the germline ends. CDR3 residues: CASSHSGRNQPQHF. CDR3 DNA: TGCGCCAGCAGCCATAGTGGCAGGAATCAGCCCCAGCATTTT.

The chain couples TRBV27 to TRBJ1-1; D might be TRBD1 (6 bases). The CDR3 has 14 residues. Germline V gene sequence: CDR1 MNHEY, CDR2 SMNVEV (reference sequence). V dropped 5 bases and J dropped 4 bases, with 14 bases sitting between them. The CDR3: CASSPDRLGTEAFF. CDR3 nucleotide sequence: TGTGCCAGCAGTCCCGACAGGTTGGGCACTGAAGCTTTCTTT.

The CDR3 bases are TGTGCCAGCAGCAAGTCGCATCTCCCCGGGACAGGGTTTGAGGATGAGCAGTTCTTC. Translated, it gives CASSKSHLPGTGFEDEQFF. The rearrangement joins TRBV21-1 to TRBJ2-1; the table's D call of TRBD1 was not tested on the DNA. TRBV21-1 is a pseudogene. The CDR3 runs to 19 residues.

The V gene is TRBV24-1, the J gene TRBJ2-5, with D possibly being TRBD1 (6 bases). CDR3 length: 15 amino acids. Trimming shortened V by 4 bases and J by 7 bases, and 18 bases separated the two germline ends. CDR1 and CDR2 from the germline V gene are KGHDR and SFDVKD. The CDR3 region is CATSEDRDLRGTQYF. The DNA of the CDR3 is TGTGCCACCAGTGAGGACAGAGACCTCCGAGGGACCCAGTACTTC.

CDR3 coding DNA: TGTGCCAGCAGTAGGACCACGGGGTCGGGGTACGAGCAGTACTTC. Its translation is CASSRTTGSGYEQYF. The chain links TRBV6-5 to TRBJ2-7; perhaps TRBD2 as D (5 bases). Germline loops: CDR1 MNHEY, CDR2 SVGAGI. There are 15 residues in the CDR3. Deletions cut 5 bases from V and 4 bases from J, with 18 bases between.

The chain joins TRBV7-3 to TRBJ2-3; 11 positions match TRBD2. The germline V gene encodes CDR1 SGHTA and CDR2 FQGTGA. V lost 5 bases and J lost 2; bases outside the gene matches: 9. This CDR3 comprises 17 residues. The CDR3 is CASSPRGLAGYTDTQYF. The CDR3, as DNA: TGTGCCAGCAGCCCGCGTGGACTAGCGGGTTACACAGATACGCAGTATTTT.

This clone was recorded at least ten times. In the same sample, other DNA sequences code for this CDR3. The chain recombines TRBV7-3 with TRBJ2-2, with 8 bases fitting TRBD2. The V gene's germline CDR1 is SGHTA and CDR2 FQGTGA. There are 14 residues in the CDR3. V lost 6 bases and J lost 5; bases outside the gene matches: 5. The DNA of the CDR3 is TGTGCCAGCAGAATTTTAGCGGGAACCGGGGAGCTGTTTTTT. This codes for CASRILAGTGELFF.

Only one count was recorded for this clone. This chain links TRBV3-1 (or the pseudogene TRBV3-2) with TRBJ2-3; D is uncertain. Germline-derived CDR1 and CDR2 are LGHDT and YNNKEL (reference sequence). V was trimmed by 8 bases and J by 0 bases, leaving 9 bases between them. This CDR3 has 13 amino acids. The CDR3 region has the DNA TGTGCCAGCCGACACCTGAGCACAGATACGCAGTATTTT. It encodes CASRHLSTDTQYF.

The rearrangement links TRBV10-1 to TRBJ2-3; a possible D gene is TRBD1 (6 bases). This CDR3 is built from 12 residues. The germline V and J ends were trimmed by 5 bases and 6 bases, with 9 bases remaining between them. Germline-derived CDR1 and CDR2 are WNHNN and SYGVQD (reference sequence). CDR3 loop: CASSSQGDTQYF. The CDR3 bases are TGCGCCAGCAGTTCCCAGGGGGATACGCAGTATTTT.

This chain connects TRBV19 to TRBJ2-5; 8 nucleotides agree with TRBD1. The end of the DNA fits TRBJ2-7 better, so the J call may be wrong. CDR1 LNHDA and CDR2 SQIVND come from the germline V gene (reference sequence). The CDR3 covers 14 residues. The chain's CDR3 is CASSQDRESYEQYF. The CDR3 nucleotides read TGTGCCAGTAGCCAGGACAGGGAGTCCTACGAGCAGTACTTC.

The genes are TRBV11-2 and TRBJ2-3; 7 bases line up with TRBD2. CDR1 is SGHAT and CDR2 is FQNNGV in the germline V gene. CDR3 length: 15 residues. V gave up 0 bases and J gave up 2 bases; unmatched junction bases: 2. CDR3 residues: CASSLEGLNTDTQYF. For the CDR3, the DNA is TGTGCCAGCAGCTTAGAGGGACTAAACACAGATACGCAGTATTTT.

This clone occurred a few times. This chain uses TRBV7-9 with TRBJ2-1; 16 bases agree with TRBD2. Germline assignment: CDR1 SEHNR and CDR2 FQNEAQ (reference sequence). The CDR3 consists of 18 residues. V dropped 0 bases and J dropped 9; count of bases not matched to a gene: 8. This CDR3 is CASSLARGTSGGAFEQFF. The CDR3 DNA is TGTGCCAGCAGCTTAGCCCGCGGGACTAGCGGGGGGGCATTTGAGCAGTTCTTC.

DNA for the CDR3: TGTGCCAGCAGGGAGCCGGTCTCTGGAAACACCATATATTTT. As protein: CASREPVSGNTIYF. The J gene is TRBJ1-3, the V gene TRBV2, with D hard to call. CDR1 and CDR2 (germline): SNHLY, FYNNEI. The CDR3 loop spans 14 amino acids. V gave up 6 bases and J gave up 0 bases, with 9 bases separating them.

There are a few counts of this clone. The CDR3 DNA is TGCAGCGTTGAGGGAGGGACGGGGAACACTGAAGCTTTCTTT. It translates to CSVEGGTGNTEAFF. The gene calls are TRBV29-1 and TRBJ1-1; D is possibly TRBD1 (5 bases). The CDR3 is made up of 14 amino acids. The V gene lost 3 bases and the J gene lost 1 base, with 12 bases spanning the gap. CDR1 is SQVTM, CDR2 ANQGSEA, per germline.

CDR3 sequence (DNA): TGTGCCACCAGCAGCGGACAGGGATCCTACGAGCAGTACTTC. Translating it yields CATSSGQGSYEQYF. The chain joins TRBV15 to TRBJ2-7; 8 bases align to TRBD1. J lost 1 base, V lost 3 bases, and 2 bases had no gene match. This CDR3 is built from 14 residues. Germline CDR1 is LNHNV and CDR2 is YYDKDF (reference sequence).

Points on this clone: Within the sample, other DNA sequences also encode this same CDR3. The V and J genes are TRBV6-1 and TRBJ2-7; no clear D. This CDR3 is 14 amino acids long. V was clipped by 2 bases and J by 1 base, with 9 bases between them. The germline gives CDR1 MNHNS, CDR2 SASEGT. The CDR3 region is CASSELTESYEQYV. In DNA form, the CDR3 reads TGTGCCAGCAGTGAATTAACAGAATCCTACGAGCAGTACGTC.

The chain joins TRBV15 to TRBJ2-7; D possibly corresponds to TRBD1 (5 bases). V lost 0 bases to trimming and J lost 1 base, with 16 bases between them. The CDR3 sequence is 17 residues long. The V gene's germline CDR1 is LNHNV and CDR2 YYDKDF (reference sequence). CDR3 residues: CATSRDPGRVESYEQYF. The DNA for the CDR3 is TGTGCCACCAGCAGAGATCCGGGCAGGGTCGAGTCCTACGAGCAGTACTTC.

The CDR3 sequence: CAWKNFGGENTEAFF. The DNA of the CDR3 is TGTGCCTGGAAGAATTTTGGAGGGGAGAACACTGAAGCTTTCTTT. The V call is TRBV30, the J call TRBJ1-1, with D maybe TRBD1 (5 bases). Germline V gives CDR1 GTSNPN, CDR2 SVGIG (reference sequence). The CDR3 is 15 amino acids. V lost 4 bases and J 1 base, leaving 16 bases between the germline ends. Full variable domain (outside the CDR3, taken from reference TRBV30 and TRBJ1-1): SQTIHQWPATLVQPVGSPLSLECTVEGTSNPNLYWYRQAAGRGLQLLFYSVGIGQISSEVPQNLSASRPQDRQFILSSKKLLLSDSGFYLCAWKNFGGENTEAFFGQGTRLTVV.

This clone was recorded only once. This chain links TRBV27 with TRBJ2-1; 7 nucleotides agree with TRBD2. The CDR3 has 15 residues. V shed 7 bases, J shed 4 bases, and the junction held 10 bases outside the gene matches. Looked up from germline, CDR1 is MNHEY and CDR2 is SMNVEV (reference sequence). CDR3 amino acids: CASTEITSVYNEQFF. The CDR3 DNA follows: TGTGCCAGCACCGAAATTACTAGCGTTTACAATGAGCAGTTCTTC.

The chain recombines TRBV30 with TRBJ2-3; possibly TRBD2 for D (6 bases). Trimming took off 4 bases at V and 4 bases at J, with 12 bases between the two ends. This CDR3 comprises 13 residues. Germline CDR1 is GTSNPN and CDR2 is SVGIG (reference sequence). The CDR3 DNA follows: TGTGCCTGGAACCAGCGGGCCCCAGATACGCAGTATTTT. Its protein is CAWNQRAPDTQYF.